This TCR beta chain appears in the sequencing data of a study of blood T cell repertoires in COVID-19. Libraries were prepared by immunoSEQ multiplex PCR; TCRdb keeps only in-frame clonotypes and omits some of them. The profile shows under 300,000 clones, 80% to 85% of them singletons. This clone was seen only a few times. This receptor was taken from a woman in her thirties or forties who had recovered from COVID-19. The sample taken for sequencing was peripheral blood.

The CDR3 is CASKVGAGVRGDTQYF. The CDR3 nucleotides are TGTGCCAGCAAGGTCGGGGCGGGGGTAAGGGGAGATACGCAGTATTTT. The rearrangement joins TRBV27 to TRBJ2-3, with TRBD2 matching 7 bases. The CDR3 has 16 amino acids. The germline V gene has CDR1 MNHEY and CDR2 SMNVEV (reference sequence). Losses at the gene ends were 7 bases for V and 5 bases for J; bases not matched to a gene: 15.